This T cell receptor (beta chain) was observed in a study of T cell clones after liver transplantation. Study details: TCRbeta sequencing after a pre-transplant mixed lymphocyte reaction identified graft-donor-reactive clones, later tracked in post-transplant blood. Without induction therapy, subjects received standard immunosuppression until 12-24 months post-transplant.

The repertoire was sequenced with immunoSEQ multiplex PCR; TCRdb's copy has only in-frame clones and lacks some. Among roughly 100,000 clones listed, around four fifths were seen once. Trimming left V 5 bases short and J 5 bases short, with 21 bases between. The germline CDR1 and CDR2 sequences are SGHVS and FNYEAQ. CDR3 length equals 17 residues. V gene TRBV7-6 combines with J gene TRBJ2-2; TRBD1 might be the D (6 bases). Sequenced material: CD4+ T cells from blood, taken around 4 years after liver transplant. This receptor was identified in a human patient who received a liver transplant. Part of the T cell pool may stem from the graft donor. The CDR3 DNA reads TGTGCCAGCAGCCTAACCCCAAGACAGGTCTCTACCGGGGAGCTGTTTTTT. This gives the protein CASSLTPRQVSTGELFF.